What follows are 3 T cell receptor beta chains derived from one specimen sequenced in a study of T cell repertoires in cytomegalovirus infection. TCRdb re-analysed the reads in MiXCR, keeping a single row per CDR3 protein. The sample holds roughly 700,000 distinct CDR3 sequences, 30% to 35% seen once. Antigen specificity for these receptors is unknown. The specimen was cultured PBMCs, collected from culture after CMV antigen stimulation. These receptor sequences come from a human donor in good health (CMV status not recorded). Some clones in this sample may be carry-over from other donors' samples.

The chain couples TRBV6-5 to TRBJ2-1; 7 positions match TRBD2. The V gene end was trimmed by 0 bases and the J gene end by 7 bases; junction bases not matched to a gene: 9. CDR3 length: 16 residues. In germline, CDR1 is MNHEY, CDR2 SVGAGI. CDR3 nucleotide sequence: TGTGCCAGCAGTTACTCGGGACTAACGGTCCGGAATGAGCAGTTCTTC. Protein: CASSYSGLTVRNEQFF.

This clonotype was found many times. V gene TRBV7-2 combines with J gene TRBJ1-5, with a tentative D call TRBD1 (5 bases). Per the germline V gene, CDR1 is SGHTA and CDR2 is FQGNSA. V was cut by 4 bases and J by 0 bases, with 16 bases left in between. The CDR3 spans 17 residues. CDR3 residues: CASSWGGSRYSNQPQHF. The DNA of the CDR3 is TGTGCCAGCAGCTGGGGGGGGTCCCGATATAGCAATCAGCCCCAGCATTTT. The variable domain in full, with the rest retrieved from reference TRBV7-2 and TRBJ1-5, is GAGVSQSPSNKVTEKGKDVELRCDPISGHTALYWYRQSLGQGLEFLIYFQGNSAPDKSGLPSDRFSAERTGGSVSTLTIQRTQQEDSAVYLCASSWGGSRYSNQPQHFGDGTRLSIL.

The V call is TRBV7-9, the J call TRBJ2-3; D is unclear. The germline V gene encodes CDR1 SEHNR and CDR2 FQNEAQ (reference sequence). This CDR3 contains 14 residues. Deletions cut 5 bases from V and 0 bases from J, with 9 bases between. CDR3 protein: CASSQTLSTDTQYF. In DNA form, the CDR3 reads TGTGCCAGCAGCCAAACTCTGAGCACAGATACGCAGTATTTT.